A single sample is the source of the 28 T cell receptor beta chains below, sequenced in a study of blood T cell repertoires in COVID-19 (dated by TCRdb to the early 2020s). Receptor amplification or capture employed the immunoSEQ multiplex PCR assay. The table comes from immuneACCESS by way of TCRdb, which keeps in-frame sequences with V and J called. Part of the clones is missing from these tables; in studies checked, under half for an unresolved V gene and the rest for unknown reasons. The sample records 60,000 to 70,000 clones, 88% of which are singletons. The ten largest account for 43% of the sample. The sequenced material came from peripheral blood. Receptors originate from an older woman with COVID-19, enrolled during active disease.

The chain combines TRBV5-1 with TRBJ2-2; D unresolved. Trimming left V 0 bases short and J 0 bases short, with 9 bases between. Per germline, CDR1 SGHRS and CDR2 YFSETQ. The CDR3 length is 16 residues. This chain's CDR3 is CASSLARYSNTGELFF. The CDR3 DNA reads TGCGCCAGCAGCTTGGCGAGATACTCGAACACCGGGGAGCTGTTTTTT. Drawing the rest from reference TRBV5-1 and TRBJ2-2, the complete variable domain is KAGVTQTPRYLIKTRGQQVTLSCSPISGHRSVSWYQQTPGQGLQFLFEYFSETQRNKGNFPGRFSGRQFSNSRSEMNVSTLELGDSALYLCASSLARYSNTGELFFGEGSRLTVL.

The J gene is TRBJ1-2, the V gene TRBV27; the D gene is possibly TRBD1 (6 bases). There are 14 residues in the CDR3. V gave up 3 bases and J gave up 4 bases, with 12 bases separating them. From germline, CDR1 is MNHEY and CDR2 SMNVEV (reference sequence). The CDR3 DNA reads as TGTGCCAGCAGTTTGGGTGGACAGCCCTATGGCTACACCTTC. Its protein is CASSLGGQPYGYTF.

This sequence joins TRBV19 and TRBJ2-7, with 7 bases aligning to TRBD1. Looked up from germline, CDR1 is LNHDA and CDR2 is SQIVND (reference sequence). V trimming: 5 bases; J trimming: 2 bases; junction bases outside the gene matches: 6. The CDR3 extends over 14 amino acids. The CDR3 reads CASSLQTGPYEQYF. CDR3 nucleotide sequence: TGTGCCAGTAGTTTGCAGACAGGGCCCTACGAGCAGTACTTC.

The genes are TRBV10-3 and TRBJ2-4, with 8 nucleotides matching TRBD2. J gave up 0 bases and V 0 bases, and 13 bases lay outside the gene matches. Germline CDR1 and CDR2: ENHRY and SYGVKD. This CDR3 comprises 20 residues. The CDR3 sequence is CAISESRDSGVPLAKNIQYF. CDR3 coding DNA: TGTGCCATCAGTGAGTCGAGGGATAGCGGGGTACCCCTAGCCAAAAACATTCAGTACTTC.

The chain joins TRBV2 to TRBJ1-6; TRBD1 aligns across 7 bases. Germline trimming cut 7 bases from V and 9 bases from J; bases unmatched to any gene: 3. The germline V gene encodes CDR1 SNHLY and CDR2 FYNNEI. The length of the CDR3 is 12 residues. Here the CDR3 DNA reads TGTGCCAGCACGACAGGGTTTTCACCCCTCCACTTT. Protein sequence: CASTTGFSPLHF.

Written as DNA, the CDR3 is TGTGCCCATAGCGGGAGTAGTACAGATACGCAGTATTTT. Translation gives CAHSGSSTDTQYF. The chain links TRBV30 to TRBJ2-3; 9 bases agree with TRBD2. The V gene end was trimmed by 8 bases and the J gene end by 3 bases; junction bases not matched to a gene: 6. This CDR3 has 13 residues. Germline CDR1 reads GTSNPN; CDR2 reads SVGIG (reference sequence).

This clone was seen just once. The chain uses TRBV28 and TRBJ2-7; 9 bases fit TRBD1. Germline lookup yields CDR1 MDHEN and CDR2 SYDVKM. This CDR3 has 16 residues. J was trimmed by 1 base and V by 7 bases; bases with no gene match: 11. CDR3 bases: TGTGCCAGCACCCCTGGGGGACAGGGTTTTTCCTACGAGCAGTACTTC. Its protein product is CASTPGGQGFSYEQYF.

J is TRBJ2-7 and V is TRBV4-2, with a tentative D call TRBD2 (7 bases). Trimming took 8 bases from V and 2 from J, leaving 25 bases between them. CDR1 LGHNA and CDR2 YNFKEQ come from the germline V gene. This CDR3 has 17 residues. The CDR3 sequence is CASCLGGGGGHTYEQYF. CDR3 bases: TGTGCCAGCTGCCTGGGCGGGGGCGGGGGCCATACCTACGAGCAGTACTTC.

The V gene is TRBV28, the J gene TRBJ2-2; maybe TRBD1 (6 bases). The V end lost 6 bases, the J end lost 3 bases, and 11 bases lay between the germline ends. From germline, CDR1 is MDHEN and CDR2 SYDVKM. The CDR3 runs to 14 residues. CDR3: CASSLGQYTGELFF. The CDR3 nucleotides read TGTGCCAGCAGCCTCGGACAGTACACCGGGGAGCTGTTTTTT.

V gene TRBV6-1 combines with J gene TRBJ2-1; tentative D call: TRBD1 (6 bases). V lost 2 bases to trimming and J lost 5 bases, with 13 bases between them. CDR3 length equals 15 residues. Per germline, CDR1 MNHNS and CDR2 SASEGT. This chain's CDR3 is CASSESQGTHNEQFF. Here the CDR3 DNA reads TGTGCCAGCAGTGAAAGTCAGGGGACCCACAATGAGCAGTTCTTC.

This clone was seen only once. The DNA of the CDR3 is TGTGCCAGCAGCCCCTCCCTGCGAACGGGGGAGCAGTACTTC. Translating gives CASSPSLRTGEQYF. This chain connects TRBV7-2 to TRBJ2-7, with a weak D call TRBD2 (5 bases). CDR3 length equals 14 residues. Deletions cut 5 bases from V and 7 bases from J, with 18 bases between. Germline CDR1 and CDR2: SGHTA and FQGNSA.

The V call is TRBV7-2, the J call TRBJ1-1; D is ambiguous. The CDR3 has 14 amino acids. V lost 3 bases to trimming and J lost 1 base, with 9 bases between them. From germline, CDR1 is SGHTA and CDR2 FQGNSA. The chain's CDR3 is CASSFTIWNTEAFF. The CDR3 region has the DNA TGTGCCAGCAGCTTCACTATCTGGAACACTGAAGCTTTCTTT.

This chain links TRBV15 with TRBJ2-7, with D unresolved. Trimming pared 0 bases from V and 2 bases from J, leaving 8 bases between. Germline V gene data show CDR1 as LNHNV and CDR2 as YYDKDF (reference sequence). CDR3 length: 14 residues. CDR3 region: CATSRELGTYEQYF. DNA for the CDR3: TGTGCCACCAGCAGAGAGTTGGGCACCTACGAGCAGTACTTC.

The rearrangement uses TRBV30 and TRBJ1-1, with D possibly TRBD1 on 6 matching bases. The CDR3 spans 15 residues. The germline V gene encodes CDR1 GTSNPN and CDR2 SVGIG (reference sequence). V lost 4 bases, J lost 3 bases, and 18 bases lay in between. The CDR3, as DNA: TGTGCCTGGACCCCAGGCGGGGGGCGGGACACTGAAGCTTTCTTT. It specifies CAWTPGGGRDTEAFF.

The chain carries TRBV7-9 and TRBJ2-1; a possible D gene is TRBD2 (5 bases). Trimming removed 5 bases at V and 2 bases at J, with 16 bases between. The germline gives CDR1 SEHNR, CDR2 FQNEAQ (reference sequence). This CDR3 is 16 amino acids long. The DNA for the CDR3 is TGTGCCAGCAGCCTCATCGGGGTTGGCCCCTACAATGAGCAGTTCTTC. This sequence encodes CASSLIGVGPYNEQFF.

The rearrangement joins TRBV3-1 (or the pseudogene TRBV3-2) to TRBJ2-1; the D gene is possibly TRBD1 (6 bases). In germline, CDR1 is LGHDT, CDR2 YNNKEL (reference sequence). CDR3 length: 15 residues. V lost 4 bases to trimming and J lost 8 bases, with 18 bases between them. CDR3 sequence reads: CASSPPAGEVYEQFF. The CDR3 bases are TGTGCCAGCAGCCCTCCGGCAGGGGAAGTATATGAGCAGTTCTTC.

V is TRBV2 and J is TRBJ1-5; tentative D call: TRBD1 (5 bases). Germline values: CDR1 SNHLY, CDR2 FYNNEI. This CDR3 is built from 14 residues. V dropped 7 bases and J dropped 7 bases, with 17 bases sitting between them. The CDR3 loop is CASIGTHRGQPQHF. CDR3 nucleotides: TGTGCCAGCATCGGGACCCACCGGGGGCAGCCCCAGCATTTT.

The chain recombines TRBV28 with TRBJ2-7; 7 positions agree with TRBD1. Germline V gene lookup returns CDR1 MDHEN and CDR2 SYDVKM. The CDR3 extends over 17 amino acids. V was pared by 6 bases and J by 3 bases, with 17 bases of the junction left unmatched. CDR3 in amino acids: CASSLKQGVLNFYEQYF. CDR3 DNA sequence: TGTGCCAGCAGCCTAAAGCAGGGGGTCTTAAACTTCTACGAGCAGTACTTC. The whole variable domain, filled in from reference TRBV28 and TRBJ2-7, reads DVKVTQSSRYLVKRTGEKVFLECVQDMDHENMFWYRQDPGLGLRLIYFSYDVKMKEKGDIPEGYSVSREKKERFSLILESASTNQTSMYLCASSLKQGVLNFYEQYFGPGTRLTVT.

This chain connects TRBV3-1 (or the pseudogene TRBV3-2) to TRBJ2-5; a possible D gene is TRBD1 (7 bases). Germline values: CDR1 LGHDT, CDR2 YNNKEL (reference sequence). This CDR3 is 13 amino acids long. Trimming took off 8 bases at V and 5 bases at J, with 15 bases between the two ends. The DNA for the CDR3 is TGTGCCAGCTCCCGGACAGGAGGGGAGACCCAGTACTTC. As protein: CASSRTGGETQYF.

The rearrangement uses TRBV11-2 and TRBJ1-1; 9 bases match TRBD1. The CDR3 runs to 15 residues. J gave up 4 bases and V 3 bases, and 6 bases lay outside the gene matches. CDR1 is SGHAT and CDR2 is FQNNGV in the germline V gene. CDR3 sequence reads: CASSFDGTGTTEAFF. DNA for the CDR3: TGTGCCAGCAGCTTCGACGGGACAGGGACCACTGAAGCTTTCTTT.

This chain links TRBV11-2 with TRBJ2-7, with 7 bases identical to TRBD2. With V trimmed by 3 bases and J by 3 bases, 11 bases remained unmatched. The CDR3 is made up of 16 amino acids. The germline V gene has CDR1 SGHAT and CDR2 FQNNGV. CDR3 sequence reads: CASSFLYGTGGYEQYF. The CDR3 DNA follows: TGTGCCAGCAGCTTTCTTTACGGGACGGGGGGCTACGAGCAGTACTTC.

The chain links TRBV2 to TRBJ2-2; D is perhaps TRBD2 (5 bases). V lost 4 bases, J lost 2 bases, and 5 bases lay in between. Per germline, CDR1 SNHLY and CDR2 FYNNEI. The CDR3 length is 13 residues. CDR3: CASSGTNTGELFF. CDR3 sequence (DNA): TGTGCCAGCAGTGGGACTAACACCGGGGAGCTGTTTTTT.

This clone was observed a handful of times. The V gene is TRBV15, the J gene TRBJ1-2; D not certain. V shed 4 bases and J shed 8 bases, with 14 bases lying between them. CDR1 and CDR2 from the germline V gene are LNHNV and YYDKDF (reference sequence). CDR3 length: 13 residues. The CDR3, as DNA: TGTGCCACCAGCACTAGCGGGCTAGGGGGCTACACCTTC. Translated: CATSTSGLGGYTF.

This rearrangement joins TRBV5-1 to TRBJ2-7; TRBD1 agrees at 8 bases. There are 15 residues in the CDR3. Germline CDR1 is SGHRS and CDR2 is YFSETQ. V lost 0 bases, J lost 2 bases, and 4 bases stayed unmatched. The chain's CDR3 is CASSLGQGWAYEQYF. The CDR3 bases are TGCGCCAGCAGCTTGGGACAGGGGTGGGCCTACGAGCAGTACTTC.

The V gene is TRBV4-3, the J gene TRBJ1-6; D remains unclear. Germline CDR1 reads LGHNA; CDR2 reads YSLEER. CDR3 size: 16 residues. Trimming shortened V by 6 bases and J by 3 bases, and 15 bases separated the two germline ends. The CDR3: CASRAEPALYNSPLHF. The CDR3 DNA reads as TGCGCCAGCAGAGCCGAACCAGCGCTCTATAATTCACCCCTCCACTTT.

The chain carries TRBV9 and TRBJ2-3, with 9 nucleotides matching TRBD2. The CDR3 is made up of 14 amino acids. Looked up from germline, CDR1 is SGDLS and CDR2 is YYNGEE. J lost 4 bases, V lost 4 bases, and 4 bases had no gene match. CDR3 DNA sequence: TGTGCCAGCAGCCCCCGGACTAGCGCAGATACGCAGTATTTT. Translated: CASSPRTSADTQYF.

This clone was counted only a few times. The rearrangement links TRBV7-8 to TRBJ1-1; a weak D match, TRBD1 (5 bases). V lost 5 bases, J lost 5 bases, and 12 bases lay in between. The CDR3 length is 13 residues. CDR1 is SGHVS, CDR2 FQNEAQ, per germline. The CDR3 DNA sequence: TGTGCCAGCAGCGCGTCAGGGTTTACTGAAGCTTTCTTT. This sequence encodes CASSASGFTEAFF.

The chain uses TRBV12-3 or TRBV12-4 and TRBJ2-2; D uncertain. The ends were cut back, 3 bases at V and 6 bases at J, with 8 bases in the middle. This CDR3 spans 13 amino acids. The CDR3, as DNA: TGTGCCAGCAGTTTCCCACGGGCCGGGGAGCTGTTTTTT. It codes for CASSFPRAGELFF.